Presented here are 21 T cell receptor beta chains from one specimen sequenced in a study of cytomegalovirus exposure and HLA in healthy donors. PCR was performed using 60 Vbeta and 13 Jbeta primers. Sequencing was performed with immunoSEQ multiplex PCR; in TCRdb, only in-frame clones are kept and a portion is missing. The sample has about 270,000 clones, about nine tenths seen once; the top ten hold 3% to 4%. Sequencing input: PBMCs. These receptors were collected from a man aged 35-49 years in good health and CMV-seropositive.

This clone was counted a single time. CDR3 in DNA: TGCGCCAGCAGCCAAGGGAGGGGAGCCACCGGGGAGCTGTTTTTT. It translates to CASSQGRGATGELFF. The chain recombines TRBV4-1 with TRBJ2-2; D perhaps matches TRBD2 (6 bases). CDR1 and CDR2 (germline): MGHRA, YSYEKL. The CDR3 sequence is 15 residues long. Trimming took off 1 base at V and 4 bases at J, with 10 bases between the two ends.

This clone has more than one count but fewer than ten. The chain links TRBV5-6 to TRBJ1-1; the D gene is possibly TRBD1 (5 bases). V dropped 4 bases and J dropped 1 base, with 8 bases sitting between them. Germline lookup yields CDR1 SGHDT and CDR2 YYEEEE. The CDR3 is 13 amino acids. The CDR3 spells CASSPTGNTEAFF. The CDR3, as DNA: TGTGCCAGCAGCCCCACAGGGAACACTGAAGCTTTCTTT.

CDR3 sequence: CASSPGHDRNQPQHF. The CDR3 DNA follows: TGTGCCAGCTCACCCGGACACGATAGGAATCAGCCCCAGCATTTT. This chain uses TRBV18 with TRBJ1-5; the D gene is possibly TRBD1 (5 bases). The V and J ends lost 3 bases and 4 bases respectively, with 13 bases between them. In germline, CDR1 is KGHSH, CDR2 LQKENI. The CDR3 extends over 15 amino acids.

The chain carries TRBV19 and TRBJ2-7, with a tentative D call TRBD1 (6 bases). CDR3 length: 14 amino acids. Trimming removed 5 bases from V and 2 bases from J, with 13 bases in between. Looked up from germline, CDR1 is LNHDA and CDR2 is SQIVND (reference sequence). The CDR3 region is CASSSLGGPYEQYF. The DNA for the CDR3 is TGTGCCAGTAGTTCTTTAGGGGGTCCCTACGAGCAGTACTTC.

The chain has TRBV4-3 and TRBJ1-5; D is unresolved. The germline V gene encodes CDR1 LGHNA and CDR2 YSLEER. Trimming shortened V by 0 bases and J by 0 bases, and 12 bases separated the two germline ends. This CDR3 has 17 residues. CDR3: CASSQELGRYSNQPQHF. CDR3 sequence (DNA): TGCGCCAGCAGCCAAGAGTTAGGGAGGTATAGCAATCAGCCCCAGCATTTT.

The chain recombines TRBV5-5 with TRBJ2-7, with unresolved D. From germline, CDR1 is SGHKS and CDR2 YYEKEE (reference sequence). Trimming cost V 3 bases and J 2 bases, with 12 bases left between them. The CDR3 totals 14 residues. The CDR3: CASSSSDGTYEQYF. For the CDR3, the DNA is TGTGCCAGCAGCTCTAGTGACGGAACCTACGAGCAGTACTTC.

J is TRBJ2-6 and V is TRBV7-2, with D possibly TRBD2 on 5 matching bases. CDR3 length equals 13 residues. In germline, CDR1 is SGHTA, CDR2 FQGNSA. CDR3 in amino acids: CGWRASGANVLTF. CDR3 coding DNA: TGTGGGTGGCGGGCCTCTGGGGCCAACGTCCTGACTTTC.

J is TRBJ1-2 and V is TRBV27; TRBD1 matches at 8 bases. The length of the CDR3 is 16 residues. The V segment lost 5 bases and the J segment 2 bases; nucleotides outside the gene matches: 10. In germline, CDR1 is MNHEY, CDR2 SMNVEV (reference sequence). The CDR3: CASSPTNRGINYGYTF. For the CDR3, the DNA is TGTGCCAGCAGTCCCACCAACAGGGGGATAAACTATGGCTACACCTTC.

The chain employs TRBV5-8 and TRBJ1-2, with TRBD1 matching over 7 bases. With 1 base clipped from V and 4 bases from J, the junction kept 7 bases outside the gene matches. CDR3 length: 15 residues. Germline V gene lookup returns CDR1 SGHTS and CDR2 YDEGEE. The CDR3 bases are TGTGCCAGCAGCTTGTATGGCAGGGGGGTCTATGGCTACACCTTC. Translated, it gives CASSLYGRGVYGYTF.

The chain employs TRBV6-5 and TRBJ2-2; 9 bases match TRBD1. V was pared by 6 bases and J by 3 bases, with 5 bases of the junction left unmatched. Germline CDR1 reads MNHEY; CDR2 reads SVGAGI. This CDR3 has 15 amino acids. The CDR3 bases are TGTGCCAGCAGCACAGGGGGCCCTTACACCGGGGAGCTGTTTTTT. Protein sequence: CASSTGGPYTGELFF.

The chain has TRBV18 and TRBJ1-1, with a possible D match to TRBD1 (6 bases). This CDR3 has 13 amino acids. Germline V gene sequence: CDR1 KGHSH, CDR2 LQKENI. Trimming stripped 5 bases from V and 2 bases from J, with 9 bases between. The CDR3 loop is CASSSDSNTEAFF. Here the CDR3 DNA reads TGTGCCAGCTCATCGGACAGTAACACTGAAGCTTTCTTT. The full variable domain, completed using reference TRBV18 and TRBJ1-1, is NAGVMQNPRHLVRRRGQEARLRCSPMKGHSHVYWYRQLPEEGLKFMVYLQKENIIDESGMPKERFSAEFPKEGPSILRIQQVVRGDSAAYFCASSSDSNTEAFFGQGTRLTVV.

V is TRBV9 and J is TRBJ2-3, with 11 bases that match TRBD2. With V trimmed by 3 bases and J by 5 bases, 5 bases remained unmatched. The CDR3 sequence is 15 residues long. CDR1 SGDLS and CDR2 YYNGEE come from the germline V gene. CDR3 loop: CASSAGLAGLDTQYF. The CDR3 DNA follows: TGTGCCAGCAGCGCCGGACTAGCGGGTCTAGATACGCAGTATTTT.

The chain uses TRBV5-6 and TRBJ2-7; a possible D gene is TRBD2 (6 bases). The V end was cut by 0 bases, the J end by 0 bases, with 10 bases between. Germline values: CDR1 SGHDT, CDR2 YYEEEE. The CDR3 extends over 15 amino acids. The CDR3 DNA sequence: TGTGCCAGCAGCTTGGCCGGACTACACTCCTACGAGCAGTACTTC. Its translation: CASSLAGLHSYEQYF.

Of note for this clone: Other DNA sequences from this sample encode an identical CDR3 as well. The chain combines TRBV6-1 with TRBJ1-2, with D hard to call. CDR1 and CDR2 (germline): MNHNS, SASEGT. V lost 6 bases, J lost 1 base, and 6 bases lay in between. The CDR3 consists of 12 residues. The CDR3 here is CASRTGNYGYTF. In DNA form, the CDR3 reads TGTGCCAGCAGGACGGGTAACTATGGCTACACCTTC.

The chain has TRBV19 and TRBJ2-7; TRBD1 matches at 7 bases. Germline-derived CDR1 and CDR2 are LNHDA and SQIVND (reference sequence). The CDR3 runs to 15 residues. V trimming: 6 bases; J trimming: 0 bases; junction bases outside the gene matches: 8. CDR3 in amino acids: CASRLQGTSSYEQYF. CDR3 DNA: TGTGCCAGTAGACTACAGGGGACCAGCTCCTACGAGCAGTACTTC.

This chain connects TRBV2 to TRBJ2-7, with D possibly TRBD2 on 5 matching bases. The length of the CDR3 is 15 residues. The V gene's germline CDR1 is SNHLY and CDR2 FYNNEI. V gave up 4 bases and J gave up 3 bases, with 16 bases separating them. The CDR3 protein is CASSAFGGRGYEQYF. The CDR3 DNA reads TGTGCCAGCAGTGCCTTTGGCGGACGGGGCTACGAGCAGTACTTC.

The chain combines TRBV29-1 with TRBJ2-1, with 8 bases lining up with TRBD1. The CDR3 consists of 16 residues. Losses at the gene ends were 7 bases for V and 4 bases for J; bases not matched to a gene: 15. Germline assignment: CDR1 SQVTM and CDR2 ANQGSEA. The CDR3 is CSAFDDRGPVYNEQFF. The CDR3 DNA reads as TGCAGCGCATTTGACGACAGGGGACCCGTGTACAATGAGCAGTTCTTC.

In nucleotides, the CDR3 is TGTGCCAGCAGCCGCGGGGGGTACTATGGCTACACCTTC. Protein product: CASSRGGYYGYTF. The V call is TRBV11-2, the J call TRBJ1-2; D is perhaps TRBD1 (5 bases). This CDR3 spans 13 amino acids. V shed 5 bases and J shed 3 bases, with 10 bases lying between them. Per germline, CDR1 SGHAT and CDR2 FQNNGV.

This chain uses TRBV19 with TRBJ2-1; 15 bases line up with TRBD2. This CDR3 region has 18 residues. V lost 4 bases and J lost 2; bases outside the gene matches: 6. Per the germline V gene, CDR1 is LNHDA and CDR2 is SQIVND (reference sequence). This chain's CDR3 is CASSRTSGRALTYNEQFF. The CDR3 bases are TGTGCCAGTAGTAGGACTAGCGGGAGGGCCTTGACCTACAATGAGCAGTTCTTC.

In DNA, the CDR3 is TGTGCCAGTAGTATATCAACAGGGGGCTACGAGCAGTACTTC. Protein sequence: CASSISTGGYEQYF. The genes are TRBV19 and TRBJ2-7, with 8 bases that match TRBD1. The CDR3 sequence is 14 residues long. The germline gives CDR1 LNHDA, CDR2 SQIVND (reference sequence). The trim removed 2 bases at V and 3 bases at J, leaving 3 bases unmatched.

The chain carries TRBV25-1 and TRBJ2-5; tentative D call: TRBD1 (6 bases). Germline assignment: CDR1 MGHDK and CDR2 SYGVNS. With 4 bases removed from V and 3 bases from J, the gap between germline ends came to 12 bases. The CDR3 covers 14 residues. The chain's CDR3 is CASSVGAGEETQYF. For the CDR3, the DNA is TGTGCCAGCAGTGTCGGAGCAGGGGAAGAGACCCAGTACTTC.